These T cell receptor beta chains were read from a single sample in a study of CD8+CD57+ T cells in acquired aplastic anemia. TCRdb recomputed calls from the reads with MiXCR, one row per CDR3 protein. The sample has about 170,000 distinct CDR3 sequences; about three fifths are singletons. The sample taken for sequencing was sorted CD4+, CD8+, or CD8+CD57+ T cells (not recorded which) from PBMCs. These receptor sequences come from a human donor in good health. CDR3s include the opening cysteine and the closing phenylalanine or tryptophan. Fields, in order: clone size, D gene, V gene, J gene, CDR3 DNA, CDR3 protein. D genes are given only for firm matches. A row's size may be missing; if present it is once, few, many or a size class.

>once|-|TRBV30|TRBJ1-2
TGTGCCTGGAGTGTGAATGGTTATGGCTATGGCTACACCTTC
CAWSVNGYGYGYTF
>-|TRBD1|TRBV7-3|TRBJ2-5
TGTGCCAGCAGCTTAACGATCTGGACAGGGATTGGGGAGACCCAGTACTTC
CASSLTIWTGIGETQYF
>-|TRBD1|TRBV20-1|TRBJ1-2
TGCAGTGCTAGTAGGACAGGGTACCTAACCCGTGCTAACTATGGCTACACCTTC
CSASRTGYLTRANYGYTF
>-|-|TRBV14|TRBJ1-2
TGTGCCAGCAGCCCTTTGTTTTGGTCTACTAACTATGGCTACACCTTC
CASSPLFWSTNYGYTF
>few|-|TRBV25-1|TRBJ2-3
TGTGCCAGCAGTGATGTTTTAGGCCTGGATACGCAGTATTTT
CASSDVLGLDTQYF
>-|-|TRBV7-4|TRBJ1-3
TGTGCCAGCAGCTTGGGGTCTACTCCTAGAGGAAACACCATATATTTT
CASSLGSTPRGNTIYF
>-|-|TRBV20-1|TRBJ2-1
TGCAGTGTTAGAGATACGGTTGAGCAGTTCTTC
CSVRDTVEQFF
>few|TRBD2|TRBV6-4|TRBJ2-7
TGTGCCAGCAGTACCGGGACTAGCTACGAGCAGTACTTC
CASSTGTSYEQYF
>-|-|TRBV20-1|TRBJ2-7
TGCAGTGCTAGAGATTTGGGGAGAAACTACGAGCAGTACTTC
CSARDLGRNYEQYF
>once|-|TRBV10-3|TRBJ2-7
TGTGCCATCAAGCCAGGGACGTTCTCCTACGAGCAGTACTTC
CAIKPGTFSYEQYF
>many|-|TRBV29-1|TRBJ2-6
TGCAGCTTCTATTTAGCTGGGGCCAACGTCCTGACTTTC
CSFYLAGANVLTF
>-|TRBD2|TRBV5-4|TRBJ2-2
TGTGCCAGCAGCTTACCCAGCAGCGGGGACACCGGGGAGCTGTTTTTT
CASSLPSSGDTGELFF
>-|-|TRBV25-1|TRBJ2-7
TGTGCCAGCAGCCAAGAGTCCCCCACCTACGAGCAGTACTTC
CASSQESPTYEQYF
>many|-|TRBV9|TRBJ2-1
TGTGCCAGCAGCGTTACAGGGTTCATAGGGTACAATGAGCAGTTCTTC
CASSVTGFIGYNEQFF
>-|-|TRBV3-1|TRBJ2-7
TGTGCCAGCAGCCTTGACACGTCCTACGAGCAGTACTTC
CASSLDTSYEQYF
>-|-|TRBV7-2|TRBJ1-4
TGTGCCAGCAGCTCGGGCGTTGCAACTAATGAAAAACTGTTTTTT
CASSSGVATNEKLFF
>-|TRBD2|TRBV5-1|TRBJ2-3
TGCGCCAGCAGCGAGGGGACTAGCGGGGGGACTAGCACAGATACGCAGTATTTT
CASSEGTSGGTSTDTQYF
>-|TRBD2|TRBV2|TRBJ2-2
TGTGCCAGCACACTAGCGGAGGCGAACACCGGGGAGCTGTTTTTT
CASTLAEANTGELFF
>-|-|TRBV20-1|TRBJ2-7
TGCAGTGCTATCCGCGTATACGAGCAGTACTTC
CSAIRVYEQYF
>few|-|TRBV20-1|TRBJ1-2
TGCAGTGCTGGCGACGCCAATATGGGCTACACCTTC
CSAGDANMGYTF
>-|-|TRBV27|TRBJ1-5
TGTGCCAGCAGTTTAGGACAGCTAGGCAATCAGTCCCAGCATTTT
CASSLGQLGNQSQHF
>many|-|TRBV9|TRBJ1-2
TGTGCCAGCAGCTCCCAAGGGGAGGGAAACTATGGCTACACCTTC
CASSSQGEGNYGYTF
>-|TRBD2|TRBV5-1|TRBJ2-1
TGCGCCAGCAGCTTGGTGCGGGAGGCGAACAATGAGCAGTTCTTC
CASSLVREANNEQFF
>many|TRBD2|TRBV29-1|TRBJ2-5
TGCAGCGTTATGCCTAGCGGGCCTGCCTCCTCCCAGTACTTC
CSVMPSGPASSQYF
>few|TRBD1|TRBV2|TRBJ2-7
TGTGCCAGCACCCCGGGACAGGGGGCAAGGGAGCAGTACTTC
CASTPGQGAREQYF
>once|-|TRBV7-3|TRBJ1-6
TGTGCCAGCAGCTTAGGAAGCGTTAATTCACCCCTCCACTTT
CASSLGSVNSPLHF
>-|-|TRBV20-1|TRBJ1-1
TGCAGTGCTAGGGACAGCATGAACACTGAAGCTTTCTTT
CSARDSMNTEAFF
>-|TRBD1|TRBV29-1|TRBJ2-1
TGCAGCGTTGAACCGGGACAGTACAATGAGCAGTTCTTC
CSVEPGQYNEQFF
>-|-|TRBV10-3|TRBJ1-1
TGTGCCATCAGTGTAGGACCCACGAACACTGAAGCTTTCTTT
CAISVGPTNTEAFF
>few|-|TRBV28|TRBJ2-7
TGTGCCAGCAGTCACCTCGGACAGACCACAACCCACGAGCAGTACTTC
CASSHLGQTTTHEQYF
>-|-|TRBV25-1|TRBJ2-1
TGTGCCAGCAGTGAATGGGCAGGGAATGAGCAGTTCTTC
CASSEWAGNEQFF
>few|TRBD2|TRBV10-3|TRBJ2-2
TGTGCCATCAGTGAAAGTCGCGGGGGGGCCGACGGGGAGCTGTTTTTT
CAISESRGGADGELFF
>-|-|TRBV10-2|TRBJ1-5
TGCGCCAGCAGTGAGTCGGGCAGAGACAATCAGCCCCAGCATTTT
CASSESGRDNQPQHF
>many|-|TRBV14|TRBJ2-7
TGTGCCAGCAGCCACGGCTACTACGAGCAGTACTTC
CASSHGYYEQYF
>-|-|TRBV4-2|TRBJ1-2
TGTGCCAGCAGCCAAGGATGGGGTAGGGGAAGTTACACCTTC
CASSQGWGRGSYTF
>-|-|TRBV2|TRBJ2-5
TGTGCCAGCACTACAGCGCAAGAGACCCAGTACTTC
CASTTAQETQYF
>-|-|TRBV24-1|TRBJ2-1
TGTGCCACCAGTGACCAGGGCTCGACTGGGGAGCAGTTCTTC
CATSDQGSTGEQFF
>-|-|TRBV9|TRBJ1-1
TGTGCCAGCAGCGTAGGGGGGAGAACTGAAGCTTTCTTT
CASSVGGRTEAFF
>-|-|TRBV27|TRBJ2-7
TGTGCCAGCAGCGCCTTGGCAGGGAGCTCCTACGAGCAGTACTTC
CASSALAGSSYEQYF
>-|-|TRBV6-1|TRBJ2-2
TGTGCCAGCGGTTACTTATCGGGGAGTTATACCGGGGAGCTGTTTTTT
CASGYLSGSYTGELFF
>once|TRBD1|TRBV19|TRBJ2-7
TGTGCCAGTAATAATCGGGACAGGGGTACCTACGAGCAGTACTTC
CASNNRDRGTYEQYF
>-|-|TRBV5-5|TRBJ2-2
TGTGCCAGCAGCTTGGAGTGGACCGGGGAGCTGTTTTTT
CASSLEWTGELFF
>-|-|TRBV2|TRBJ1-1
TGTGCCAGCAGCCGAGGACGTGGCACTGAAGCTTTCTTT
CASSRGRGTEAFF
>-|TRBD1|TRBV20-1|TRBJ2-7
TGCGGTGCTAGGGACAGGAGGAGCTCATACGAGCGGTACTTC
CGARDRRSSYERYF
>few|TRBD2|TRBV7-9|TRBJ2-7
TGTGCCAGCAGCGAAGGGGAGGGCGAGCAGTACTTC
CASSEGEGEQYF
>many|TRBD2|TRBV24-1|TRBJ2-3
TGTGCCACCAGTGATGGGGGACTAGCGGGACCAGATACGCAGTATTTT
CATSDGGLAGPDTQYF
>-|-|TRBV7-9|TRBJ1-1
TGTGCCAGCAGCTTGCCACCGCGCACTGAAGCTTTCTTT
CASSLPPRTEAFF
>-|-|TRBV9|TRBJ2-2
TGTGCCAGCAGCGTCCACTCGAACACCGGGGAGCTGTTTTTT
CASSVHSNTGELFF
>-|TRBD2|TRBV25-1|TRBJ2-1
TGTGCCAGCAGTGGTGCTAGCGGGGCAGACAATGAGCAGTTCTTC
CASSGASGADNEQFF
>-|-|TRBV28|TRBJ2-5
TGTGCCAGCGGGGATGGTGTTTGGAAGACCCAGTACTTC
CASGDGVWKTQYF
>-|TRBD1|TRBV24-1|TRBJ2-6
TGTGCCACCAGTTTGGCAGGGGGCTCTGGGGCCAACGTCCTGACTTTC
CATSLAGGSGANVLTF
>-|TRBD2|TRBV20-1|TRBJ2-1
TGCAGTGCTTTCTCCCCAGGGACTAGCGGGAGCAATGAGCAGTTCTTC
CSAFSPGTSGSNEQFF
>-|-|TRBV5-1|TRBJ2-3
TGCGCCAGCAGCTCCGAGGGGACGCAGTATTTT
CASSSEGTQYF
>-|TRBD2|TRBV12-3/TRBV12-4|TRBJ2-7
TGTGCCAGCTCACCACAAAGCGGGATCCCCTACGAGCAGTACTTC
CASSPQSGIPYEQYF
>many|-|TRBV20-1|TRBJ1-5
TGCAGTGCTAGAGATTCGGGCGGCAATCAGCCCCAGCATTTT
CSARDSGGNQPQHF